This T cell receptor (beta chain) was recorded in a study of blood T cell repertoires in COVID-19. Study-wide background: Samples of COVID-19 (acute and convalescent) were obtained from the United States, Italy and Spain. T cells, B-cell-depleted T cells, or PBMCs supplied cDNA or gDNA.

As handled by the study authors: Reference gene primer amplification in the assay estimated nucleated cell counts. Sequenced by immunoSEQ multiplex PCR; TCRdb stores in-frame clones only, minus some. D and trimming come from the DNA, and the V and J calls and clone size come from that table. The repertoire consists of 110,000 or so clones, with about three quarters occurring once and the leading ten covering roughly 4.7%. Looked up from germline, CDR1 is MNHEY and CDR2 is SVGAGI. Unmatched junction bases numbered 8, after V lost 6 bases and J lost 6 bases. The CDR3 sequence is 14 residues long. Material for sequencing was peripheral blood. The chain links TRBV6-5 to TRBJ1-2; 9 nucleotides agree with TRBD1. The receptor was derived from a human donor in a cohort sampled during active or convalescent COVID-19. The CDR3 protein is CASRRNGQGNGYTF. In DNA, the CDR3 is TGTGCCAGCAGAAGAAACGGACAGGGGAATGGCTACACCTTC.